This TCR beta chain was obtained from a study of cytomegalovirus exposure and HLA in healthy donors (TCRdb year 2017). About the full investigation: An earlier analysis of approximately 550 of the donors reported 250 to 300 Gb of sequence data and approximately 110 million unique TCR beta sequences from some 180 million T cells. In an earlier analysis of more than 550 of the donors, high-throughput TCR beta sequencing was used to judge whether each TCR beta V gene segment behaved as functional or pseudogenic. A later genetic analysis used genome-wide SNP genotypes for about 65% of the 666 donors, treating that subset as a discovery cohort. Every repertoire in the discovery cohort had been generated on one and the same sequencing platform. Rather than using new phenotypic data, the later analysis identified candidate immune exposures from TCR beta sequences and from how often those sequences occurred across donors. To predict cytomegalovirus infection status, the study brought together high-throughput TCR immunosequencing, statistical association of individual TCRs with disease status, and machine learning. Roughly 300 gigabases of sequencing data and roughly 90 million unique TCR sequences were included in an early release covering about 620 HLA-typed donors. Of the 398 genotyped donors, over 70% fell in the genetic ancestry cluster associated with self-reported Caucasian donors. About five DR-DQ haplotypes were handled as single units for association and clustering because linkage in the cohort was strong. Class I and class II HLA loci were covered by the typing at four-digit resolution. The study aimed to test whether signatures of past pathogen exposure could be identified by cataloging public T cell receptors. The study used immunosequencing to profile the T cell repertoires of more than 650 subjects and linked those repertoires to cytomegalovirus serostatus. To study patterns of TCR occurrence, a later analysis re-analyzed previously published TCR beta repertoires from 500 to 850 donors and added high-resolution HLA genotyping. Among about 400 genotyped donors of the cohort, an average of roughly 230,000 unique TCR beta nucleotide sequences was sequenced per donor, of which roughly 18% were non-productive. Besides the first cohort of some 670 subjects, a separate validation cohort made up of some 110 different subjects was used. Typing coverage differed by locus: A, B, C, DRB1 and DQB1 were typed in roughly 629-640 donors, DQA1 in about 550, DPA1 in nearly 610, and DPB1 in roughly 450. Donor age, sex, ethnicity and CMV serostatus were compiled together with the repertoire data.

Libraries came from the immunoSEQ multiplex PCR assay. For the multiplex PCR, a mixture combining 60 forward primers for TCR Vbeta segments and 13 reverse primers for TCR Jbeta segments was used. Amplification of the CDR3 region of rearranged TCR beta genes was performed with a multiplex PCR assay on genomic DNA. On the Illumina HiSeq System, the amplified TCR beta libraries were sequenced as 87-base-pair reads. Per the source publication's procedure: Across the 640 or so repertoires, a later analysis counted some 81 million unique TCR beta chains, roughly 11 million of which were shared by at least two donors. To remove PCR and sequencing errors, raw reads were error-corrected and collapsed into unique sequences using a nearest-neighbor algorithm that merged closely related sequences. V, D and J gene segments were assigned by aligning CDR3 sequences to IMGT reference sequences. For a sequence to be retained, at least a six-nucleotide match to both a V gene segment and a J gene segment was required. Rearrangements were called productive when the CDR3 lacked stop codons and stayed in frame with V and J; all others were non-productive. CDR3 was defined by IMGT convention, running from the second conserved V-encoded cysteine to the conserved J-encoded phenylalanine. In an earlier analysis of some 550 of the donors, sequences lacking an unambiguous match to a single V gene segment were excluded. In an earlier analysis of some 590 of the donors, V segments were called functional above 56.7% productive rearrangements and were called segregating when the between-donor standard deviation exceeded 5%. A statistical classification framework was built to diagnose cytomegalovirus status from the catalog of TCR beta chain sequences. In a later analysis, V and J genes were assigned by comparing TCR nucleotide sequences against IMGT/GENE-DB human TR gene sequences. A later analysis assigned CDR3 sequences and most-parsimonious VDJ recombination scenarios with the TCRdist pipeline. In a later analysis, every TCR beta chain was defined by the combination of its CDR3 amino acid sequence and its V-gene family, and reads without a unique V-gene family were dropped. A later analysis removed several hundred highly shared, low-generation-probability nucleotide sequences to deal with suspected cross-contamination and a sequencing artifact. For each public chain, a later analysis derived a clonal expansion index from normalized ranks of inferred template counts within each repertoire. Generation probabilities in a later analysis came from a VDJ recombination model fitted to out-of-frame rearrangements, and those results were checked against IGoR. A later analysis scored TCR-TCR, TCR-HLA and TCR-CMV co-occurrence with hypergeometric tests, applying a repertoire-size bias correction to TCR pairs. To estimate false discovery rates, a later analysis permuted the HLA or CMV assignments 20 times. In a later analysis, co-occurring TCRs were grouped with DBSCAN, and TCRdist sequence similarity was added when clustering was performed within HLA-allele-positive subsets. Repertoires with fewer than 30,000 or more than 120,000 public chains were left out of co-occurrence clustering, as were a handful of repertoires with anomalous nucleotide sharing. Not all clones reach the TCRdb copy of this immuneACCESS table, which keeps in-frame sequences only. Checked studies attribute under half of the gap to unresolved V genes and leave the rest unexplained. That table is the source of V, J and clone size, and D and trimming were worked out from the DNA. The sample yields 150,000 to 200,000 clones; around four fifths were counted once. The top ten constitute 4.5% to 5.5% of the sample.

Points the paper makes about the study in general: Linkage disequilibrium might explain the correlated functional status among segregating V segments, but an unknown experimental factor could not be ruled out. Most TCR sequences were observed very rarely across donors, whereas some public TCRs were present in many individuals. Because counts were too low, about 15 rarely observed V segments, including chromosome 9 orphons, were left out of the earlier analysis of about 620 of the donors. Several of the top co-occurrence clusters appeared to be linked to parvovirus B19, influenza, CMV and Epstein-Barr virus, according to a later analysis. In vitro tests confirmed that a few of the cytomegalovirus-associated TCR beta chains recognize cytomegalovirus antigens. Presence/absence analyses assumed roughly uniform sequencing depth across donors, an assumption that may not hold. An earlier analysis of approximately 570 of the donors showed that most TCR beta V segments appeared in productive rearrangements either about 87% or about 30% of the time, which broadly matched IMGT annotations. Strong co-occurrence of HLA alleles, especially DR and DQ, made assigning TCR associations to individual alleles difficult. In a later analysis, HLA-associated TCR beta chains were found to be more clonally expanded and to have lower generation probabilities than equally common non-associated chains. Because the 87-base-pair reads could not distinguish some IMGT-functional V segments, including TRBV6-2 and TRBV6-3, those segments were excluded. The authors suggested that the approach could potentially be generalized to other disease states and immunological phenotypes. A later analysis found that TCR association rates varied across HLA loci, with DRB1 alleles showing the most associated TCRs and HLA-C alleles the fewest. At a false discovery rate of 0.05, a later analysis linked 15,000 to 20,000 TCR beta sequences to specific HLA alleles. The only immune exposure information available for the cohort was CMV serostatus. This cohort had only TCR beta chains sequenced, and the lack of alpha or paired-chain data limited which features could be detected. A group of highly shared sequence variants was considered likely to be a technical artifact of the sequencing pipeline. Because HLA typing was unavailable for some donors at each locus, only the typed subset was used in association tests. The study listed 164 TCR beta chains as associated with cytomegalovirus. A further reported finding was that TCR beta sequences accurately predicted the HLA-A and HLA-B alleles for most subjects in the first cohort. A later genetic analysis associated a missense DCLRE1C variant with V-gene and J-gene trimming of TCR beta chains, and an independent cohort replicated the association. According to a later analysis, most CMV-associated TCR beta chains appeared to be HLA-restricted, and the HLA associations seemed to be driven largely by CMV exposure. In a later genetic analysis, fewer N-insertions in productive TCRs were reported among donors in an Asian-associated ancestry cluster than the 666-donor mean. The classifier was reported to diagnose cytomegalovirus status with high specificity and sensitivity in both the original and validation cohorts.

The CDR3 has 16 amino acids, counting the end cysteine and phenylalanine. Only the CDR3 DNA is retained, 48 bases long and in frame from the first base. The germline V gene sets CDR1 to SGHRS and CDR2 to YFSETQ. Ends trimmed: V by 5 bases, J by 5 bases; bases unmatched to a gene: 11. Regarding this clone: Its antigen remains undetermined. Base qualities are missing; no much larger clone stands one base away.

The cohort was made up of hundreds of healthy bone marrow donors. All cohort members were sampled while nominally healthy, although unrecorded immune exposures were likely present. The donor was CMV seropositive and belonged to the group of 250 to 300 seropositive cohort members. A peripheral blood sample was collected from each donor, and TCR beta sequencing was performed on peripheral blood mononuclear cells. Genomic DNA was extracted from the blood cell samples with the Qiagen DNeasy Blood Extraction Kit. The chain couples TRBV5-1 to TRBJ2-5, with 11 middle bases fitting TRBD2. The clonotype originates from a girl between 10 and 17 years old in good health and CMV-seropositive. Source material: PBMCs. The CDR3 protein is CASSEFSGGVQETQYF. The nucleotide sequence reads TGCGCCAGCAGTGAGTTTAGCGGGGGGGTGCAGGAGACCCAGTACTTC. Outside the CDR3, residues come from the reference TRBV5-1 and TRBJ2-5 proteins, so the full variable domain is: KAGVTQTPRYLIKTRGQQVTLSCSPISGHRSVSWYQQTPGQGLQFLFEYFSETQRNKGNFPGRFSGRQFSNSRSEMNVSTLELGDSALYLCASSEFSGGVQETQYFGPGTRLLVL.